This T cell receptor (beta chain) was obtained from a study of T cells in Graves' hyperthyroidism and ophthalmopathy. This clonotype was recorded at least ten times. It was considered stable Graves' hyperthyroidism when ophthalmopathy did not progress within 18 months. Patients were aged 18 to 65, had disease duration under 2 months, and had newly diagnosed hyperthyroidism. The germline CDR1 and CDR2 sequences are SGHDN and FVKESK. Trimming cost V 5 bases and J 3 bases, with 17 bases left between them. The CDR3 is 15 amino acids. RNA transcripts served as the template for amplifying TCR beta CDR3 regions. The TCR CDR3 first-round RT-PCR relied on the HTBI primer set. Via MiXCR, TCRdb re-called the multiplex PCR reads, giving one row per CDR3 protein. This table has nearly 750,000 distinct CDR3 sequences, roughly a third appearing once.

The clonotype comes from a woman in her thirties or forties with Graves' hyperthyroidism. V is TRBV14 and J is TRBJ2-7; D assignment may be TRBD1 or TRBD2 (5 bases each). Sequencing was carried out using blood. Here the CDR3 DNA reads TGTGCCAGCAGCTTTCGGGACGTAGGAATCTACGAGCAGTACTTC. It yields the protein CASSFRDVGIYEQYF.